A selection of T cell receptor beta chains follows, all from one sample in a study of T cell changes during pregnancy in multiple sclerosis. The table came from immunoSEQ multiplex PCR; TCRdb's copy has only in-frame clones and leaves some out. The repertoire holds 45,000 to 60,000 clones, with about nine tenths as singletons. The source was CD4+ T cells from peripheral blood mononuclear cells, collected after pregnancy. The receptors were gathered from a female donor in good health, enrolled as a control in a pregnancy study. The CDR3 runs from the conserved cysteine through the conserved F or W. A D gene is named only where the DNA matches it firmly. Clone size is shown for a subset of rows, as once, few, many or a class of expanded clone.

v_gene	j_gene	len	abundance	d_gene	CDR3nt	CDR3aa
TRBV5-1	TRBJ1-4	16	.	TRBD1	TGCGCCAGCAGCCCCGGGACAGGGGGCCTTGGGGAAAAACTGTTTTTT	CASSPGTGGLGEKLFF
TRBV18	TRBJ2-5	12	few	.	TGTGCCAGCTCCCCTAACCAAGAGACCCAGTACTTC	CASSPNQETQYF
TRBV18	TRBJ2-3	15	.	.	TGTGCCAGCTCAGAAGTGTGGGAGGCAACAGATACGCAGTATTTT	CASSEVWEATDTQYF
TRBV7-9	TRBJ2-7	17	.	TRBD2	TGTGCCAGCAGCTTAGCGCTGGGCAGCGGGGTCTCCTACGAGCAGTACTTC	CASSLALGSGVSYEQYF
TRBV29-1	TRBJ2-5	15	.	TRBD1	TGCAGCGTTCTGACAGGGGGGTCACCCCAAGAGACCCAGTACTTC	CSVLTGGSPQETQYF
TRBV7-9	TRBJ1-1	15	.	.	TGTGCCAGCAGCTGGTCCGGGAGATTTGGCACTGAAGCTTTCTTT	CASSWSGRFGTEAFF
TRBV28	TRBJ1-1	14	.	TRBD1	TGTGCCAGCAGTCTAGGGACAGCGAACACTGAAGCTTTCTTT	CASSLGTANTEAFF
TRBV14	TRBJ2-3	17	.	.	TGTGCCAGCAGCCAAGAAATCGAGTGGACTAGCACAGATACGCAGTATTTT	CASSQEIEWTSTDTQYF
TRBV5-6	TRBJ2-1	13	.	.	TGTGCCAGCAGCACGCAACAGGGTTATGAGCAGTTCTTC	CASSTQQGYEQFF
TRBV5-1	TRBJ2-5	15	.	.	TGCGCCAGCACGCTCCTCGGCGGAAAAATGGAGACCCAGTACTTC	CASTLLGGKMETQYF
TRBV5-4	TRBJ2-7	13	.	TRBD1	TGTGCCAGCACCATAGACAGGGAACGCGAGCAGTACTTC	CASTIDREREQYF
TRBV10-2	TRBJ2-7	13	.	TRBD1	TGCGCCAGCGGAACAGGGGCCACTAACGAGCAGTACTTC	CASGTGATNEQYF
TRBV29-1	TRBJ1-1	13	.	TRBD1	TGCAGCGTTGGCGGGACAGGGAACACTGAAGCTTTCTTT	CSVGGTGNTEAFF
TRBV19	TRBJ1-1	13	.	TRBD1	TGTGCCAGCGACAGGGGGCAGGGCACTGAAGCTTTCTTT	CASDRGQGTEAFF
TRBV5-8	TRBJ2-3	15	.	TRBD2	TGTGCCAGCAGCTCCGGGAGGGCCTGGAGAGATACGCAGTATTTT	CASSSGRAWRDTQYF
TRBV7-2	TRBJ1-5	13	.	.	TGTGCCAGCAGCCCAGCGAGGGATCAGCCCCAGCATTTT	CASSPARDQPQHF
TRBV6-1	TRBJ1-3	13	.	.	TGTGCCAGCAGTCGGACAGATGGAAACACCATATATTTT	CASSRTDGNTIYF
TRBV11-3	TRBJ2-1	19	.	TRBD2	TGTGCCAGCAGCTTAGAATTACCGGGACTAGCGGAGGGGAGCCATGAGCAGTTCTTC	CASSLELPGLAEGSHEQFF
TRBV5-1	TRBJ2-2	15	.	.	TGCGCCAGCAGCTTGGACTTTCCGAACACCGGGGAGCTGTTTTTT	CASSLDFPNTGELFF
TRBV28	TRBJ1-2	12	.	.	TGTGCCAGCAGTTTAGGGGGGTATGGCTACACCTTC	CASSLGGYGYTF
TRBV5-1	TRBJ2-3	17	.	TRBD2	TGCGCCAGCAGCCTGTCTGGACTAGCGGAGGGGCCAGATACGCAGTATTTT	CASSLSGLAEGPDTQYF
TRBV6-5	TRBJ1-4	13	.	TRBD1	TGTGCCAGCAGTTCGGACAGGGGCGCAATGTTGTTTTTT	CASSSDRGAMLFF
TRBV5-3	TRBJ2-7	14	.	.	TGTGCCAGAAGCTTGGATAAGAGCTCCTACGAGCAGTACTTC	CARSLDKSSYEQYF
TRBV5-1	TRBJ1-4	15	.	.	TGCGCCAGCAGCTTAACGACTGCAACTAATGAAAAACTGTTTTTT	CASSLTTATNEKLFF
TRBV2	TRBJ2-4	14	.	.	TGTGCCAGCAGGGATACTAGTACCGGGGGATTTCAGTACTTC	CASRDTSTGGFQYF
TRBV6-1	TRBJ2-7	15	once	TRBD1	TGTGCCAGCAGTGAATTTGGGCAGGGGGTCTACGAGCAGTACTTC	CASSEFGQGVYEQYF